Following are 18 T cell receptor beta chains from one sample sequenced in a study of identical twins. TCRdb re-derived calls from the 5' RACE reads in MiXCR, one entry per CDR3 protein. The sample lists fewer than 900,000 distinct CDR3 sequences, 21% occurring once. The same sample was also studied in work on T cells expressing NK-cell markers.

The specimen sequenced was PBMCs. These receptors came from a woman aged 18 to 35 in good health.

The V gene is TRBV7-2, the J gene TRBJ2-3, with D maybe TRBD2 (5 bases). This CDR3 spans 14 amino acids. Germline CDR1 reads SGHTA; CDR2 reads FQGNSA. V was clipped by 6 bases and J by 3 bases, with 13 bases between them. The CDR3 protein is CASRLERLTDTQYF. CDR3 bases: TGTGCCAGCAGACTAGAGAGGTTGACAGATACGCAGTATTTT.

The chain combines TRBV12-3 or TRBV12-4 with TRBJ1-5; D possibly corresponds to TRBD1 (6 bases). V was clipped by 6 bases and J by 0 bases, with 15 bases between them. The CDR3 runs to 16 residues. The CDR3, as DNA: TGTGCCAGCAGCCCACAAGGGGGGAGTAGCAATCAGCCCCAGCATTTT. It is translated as CASSPQGGSSNQPQHF.

The CDR3: CASRNTRFTGELFF. The DNA for the CDR3 is TGTGCCAGCAGAAACACTAGGTTCACCGGGGAGCTGTTTTTT. The chain carries TRBV6-2 or TRBV6-3 and TRBJ2-2, with D possibly matching TRBD2 (5 bases). Trimming took off 6 bases at V and 4 bases at J, with 12 bases between the two ends. The CDR3 totals 14 residues. The germline V gene has CDR1 MNHEY and CDR2 SVGEGT.

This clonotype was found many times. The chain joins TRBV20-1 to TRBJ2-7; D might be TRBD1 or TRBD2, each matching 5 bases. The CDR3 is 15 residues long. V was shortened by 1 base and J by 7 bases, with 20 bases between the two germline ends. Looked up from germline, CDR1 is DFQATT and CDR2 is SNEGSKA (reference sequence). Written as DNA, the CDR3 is TGCAGTGCTAGAGGGGGGAAACTAACGACGGGTGAGCAGTACTTC. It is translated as CSARGGKLTTGEQYF.

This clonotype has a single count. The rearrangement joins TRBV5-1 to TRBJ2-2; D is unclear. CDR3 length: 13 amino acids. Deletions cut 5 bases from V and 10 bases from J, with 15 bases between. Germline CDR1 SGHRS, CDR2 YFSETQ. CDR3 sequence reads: CASSSGPALELFF. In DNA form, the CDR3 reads TGCGCCAGCAGTTCAGGACCTGCTCTGGAGCTGTTTTTT.

For the CDR3, the DNA is TGTGCCAGCAGCTTGACACTGACAGGGGGATGGCCGTTCTTC. Amino acids: CASSLTLTGGWPFF. The chain has TRBV13 and TRBJ2-1; 9 nucleotides align to TRBD1. This CDR3 comprises 14 residues. The germline gives CDR1 PRHDT, CDR2 FYEKMQ (reference sequence). With V trimmed by 3 bases and J by 15 bases, 12 bases remained unmatched.

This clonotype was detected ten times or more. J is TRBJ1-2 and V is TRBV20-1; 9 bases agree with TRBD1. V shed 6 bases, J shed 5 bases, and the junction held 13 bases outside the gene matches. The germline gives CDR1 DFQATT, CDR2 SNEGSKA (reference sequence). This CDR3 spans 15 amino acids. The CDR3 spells CSASPGTGIGYGYTF. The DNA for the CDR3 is TGCAGTGCCAGTCCCGGGACAGGGATAGGGTATGGCTACACCTTC.

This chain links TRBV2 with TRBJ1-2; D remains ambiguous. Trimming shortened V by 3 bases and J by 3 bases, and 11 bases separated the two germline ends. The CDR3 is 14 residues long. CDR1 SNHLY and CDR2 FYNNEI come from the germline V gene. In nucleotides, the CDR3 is TGTGCCAGCAGTGAGAATGAGGAGGACTATGGCTACACCTTC. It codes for CASSENEEDYGYTF.

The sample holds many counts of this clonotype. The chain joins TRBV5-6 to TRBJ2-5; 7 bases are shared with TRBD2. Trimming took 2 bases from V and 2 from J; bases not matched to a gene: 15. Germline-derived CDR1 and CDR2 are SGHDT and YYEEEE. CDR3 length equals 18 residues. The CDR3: CASSFSRLAEWKQETQYF. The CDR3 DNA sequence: TGTGCCAGCAGCTTTTCCCGGCTAGCGGAGTGGAAGCAAGAGACCCAGTACTTC.

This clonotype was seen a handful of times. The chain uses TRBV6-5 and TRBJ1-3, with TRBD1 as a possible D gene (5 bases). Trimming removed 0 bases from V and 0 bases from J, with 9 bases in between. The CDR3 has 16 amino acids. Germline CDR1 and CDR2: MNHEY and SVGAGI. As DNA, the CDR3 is TGTGCCAGCAGTTACTCAGGACATGCCTCTGGAAACACCATATATTTT. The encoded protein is CASSYSGHASGNTIYF.

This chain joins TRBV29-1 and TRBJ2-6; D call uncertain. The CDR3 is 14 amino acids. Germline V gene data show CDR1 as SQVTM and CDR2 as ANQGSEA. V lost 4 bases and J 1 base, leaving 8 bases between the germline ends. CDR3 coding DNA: TGCAGCGTTGTCCTGAATTCTGGGGCCAACGTCCTGACTTTC. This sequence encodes CSVVLNSGANVLTF.

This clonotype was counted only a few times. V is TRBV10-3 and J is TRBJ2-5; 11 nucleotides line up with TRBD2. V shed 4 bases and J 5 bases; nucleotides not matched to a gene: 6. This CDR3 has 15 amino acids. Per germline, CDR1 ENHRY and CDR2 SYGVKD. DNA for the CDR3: TGTGCCATCAGTGGGGGACTAGCGGCTACGGAGACCCAGTACTTC. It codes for CAISGGLAATETQYF.

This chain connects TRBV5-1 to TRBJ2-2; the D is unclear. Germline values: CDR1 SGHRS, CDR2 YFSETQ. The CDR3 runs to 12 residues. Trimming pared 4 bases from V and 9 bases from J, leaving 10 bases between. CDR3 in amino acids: CASSISHRELFF. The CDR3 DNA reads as TGCGCCAGCAGCATCAGCCACCGGGAGCTGTTTTTT.

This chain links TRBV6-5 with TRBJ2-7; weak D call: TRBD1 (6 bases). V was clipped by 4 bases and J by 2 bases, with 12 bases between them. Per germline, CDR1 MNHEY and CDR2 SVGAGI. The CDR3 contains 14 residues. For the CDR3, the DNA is TGTGCCAGCAGTTCTTTGGACAGCACCTACGAGCAGTACTTC. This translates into CASSSLDSTYEQYF.

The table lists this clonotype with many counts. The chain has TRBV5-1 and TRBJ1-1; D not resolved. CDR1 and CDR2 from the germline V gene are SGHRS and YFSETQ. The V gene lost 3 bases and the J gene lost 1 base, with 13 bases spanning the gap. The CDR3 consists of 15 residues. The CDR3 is CASSWGAASNTEAFF. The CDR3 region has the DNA TGCGCCAGCAGCTGGGGTGCGGCTTCGAACACTGAAGCTTTCTTT.

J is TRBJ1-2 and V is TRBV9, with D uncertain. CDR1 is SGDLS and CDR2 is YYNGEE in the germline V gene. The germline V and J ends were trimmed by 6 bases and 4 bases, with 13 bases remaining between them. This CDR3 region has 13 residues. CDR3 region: CASTHGQLYGYTF. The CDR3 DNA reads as TGTGCCAGCACGCACGGGCAGCTCTATGGCTACACCTTC.

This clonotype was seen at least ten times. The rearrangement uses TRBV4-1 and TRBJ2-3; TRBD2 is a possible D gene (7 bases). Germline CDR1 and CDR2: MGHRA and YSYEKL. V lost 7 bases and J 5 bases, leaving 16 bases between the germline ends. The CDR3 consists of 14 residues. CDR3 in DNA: TGCGCCAGCAAGTCCCGGGGGGCGGAAGATACGCAGTATTTT. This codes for CASKSRGAEDTQYF.

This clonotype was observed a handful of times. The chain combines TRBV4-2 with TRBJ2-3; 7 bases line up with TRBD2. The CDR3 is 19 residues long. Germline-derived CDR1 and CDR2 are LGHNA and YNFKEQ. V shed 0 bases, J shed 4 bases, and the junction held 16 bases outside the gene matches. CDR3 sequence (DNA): TGTGCCAGCAGCCAAGATCGACCGAGGGGCCGGGGAGGGGCAGATACGCAGTATTTT. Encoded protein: CASSQDRPRGRGGADTQYF.